These 5 T cell receptor beta chains were all obtained from the same sample, sequenced in a study of blood T cells in healthy people across ages. For the second PCR, which ran for about 6 to 11 cycles, a sample-barcoded 5' primer and a J-beta primer mix were used. Each CDR3 protein is one row after TCRdb ran MiXCR on the 5' RACE reads. This repertoire shows hundreds of thousands of distinct CDR3 sequences, roughly 64% found once; its top ten account for around 22%. The sequenced sample consisted of blood. All receptors derive from a man aged 25 to 40 in good health.

The rearrangement joins TRBV5-5 to TRBJ2-7; 9 bases align to TRBD1. The CDR3 spans 16 residues. The germline gives CDR1 SGHKS, CDR2 YYEKEE (reference sequence). V was clipped by 6 bases and J by 2 bases; unmatched bases: 12. CDR3: CASTQFSQGAPYEQYF. The DNA for the CDR3 is TGTGCCAGCACCCAATTTTCACAGGGGGCGCCCTACGAGCAGTACTTC.

The chain recombines TRBV11-3 with TRBJ2-1; TRBD2 aligns across 9 bases. Trimming cost V 4 bases and J 8 bases; bases outside gene matches: 9. The CDR3 is 15 residues long. CDR1 is SGHNT, CDR2 YENEEA, per germline. The CDR3 nucleotides are TGTGCCAGCAGCTCAAGAGCCGGGACTAGCTATGAGCAGTTCTTC. Its protein is CASSSRAGTSYEQFF.

The rearrangement joins TRBV7-8 to TRBJ2-1; TRBD2 matches 7 bases. This CDR3 has 15 amino acids. The V segment lost 5 bases and the J segment 1 base; nucleotides outside the gene matches: 5. Looked up from germline, CDR1 is SGHVS and CDR2 is FQNEAQ. CDR3 DNA sequence: TGTGCCAGCAGCGGGAGGGGAGGATCCTACAATGAGCAGTTCTTC. Encoded protein: CASSGRGGSYNEQFF.

The chain recombines TRBV9 with TRBJ2-5; TRBD2 might be the D (5 bases). The end of the DNA aligns better with TRBJ2-7, so the J call may be wrong. Germline CDR1 is SGDLS and CDR2 is YYNGEE. The length of the CDR3 is 18 residues. The CDR3 DNA is TGTGCCAGCAGCGTAGAGTCTGGGAGAACTCCCCTCCGGAACGAGCAGTACTTC. Translation: CASSVESGRTPLRNEQYF.

CDR3 residues: CASRTGDEGYTF. CDR3 DNA: TGTGCCAGCAGGACAGGGGACGAGGGCTACACCTTC. V usage is TRBV6-1 and J usage is TRBJ1-2; TRBD1 matches 8 bases. V trimming: 6 bases; J trimming: 8 bases; junction bases outside the gene matches: 5. The germline CDR1 and CDR2 sequences are MNHNS and SASEGT. There are 12 residues in the CDR3.